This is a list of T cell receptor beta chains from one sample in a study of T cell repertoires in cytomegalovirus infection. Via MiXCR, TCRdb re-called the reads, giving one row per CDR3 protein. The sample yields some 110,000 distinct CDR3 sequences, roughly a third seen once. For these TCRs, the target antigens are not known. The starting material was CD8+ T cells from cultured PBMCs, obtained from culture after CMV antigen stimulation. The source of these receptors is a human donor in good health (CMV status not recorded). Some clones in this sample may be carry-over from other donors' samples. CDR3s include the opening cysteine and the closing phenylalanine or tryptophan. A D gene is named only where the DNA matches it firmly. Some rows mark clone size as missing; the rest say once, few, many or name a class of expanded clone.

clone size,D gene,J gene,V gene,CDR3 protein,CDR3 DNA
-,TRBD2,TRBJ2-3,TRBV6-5,CASSHWGGSTDTQYF,TGTGCCAGCAGCCACTGGGGGGGAAGCACAGATACGCAGTATTTT
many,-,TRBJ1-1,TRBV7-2,CASSLGGRGTEAFF,TGTGCCAGCAGCTTAGGGGGACGGGGGACTGAAGCTTTCTTT
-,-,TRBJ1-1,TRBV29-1,CSVGQNTEAFF,TGCAGCGTTGGACAAAACACTGAAGCTTTCTTT
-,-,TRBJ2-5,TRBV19,CASSIAPAGQETQYF,TGTGCCAGTAGTATAGCGCCGGCAGGCCAAGAGACCCAGTACTTC
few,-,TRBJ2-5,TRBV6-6,CASNWQGMEETQYF,TGTGCCAGCAATTGGCAGGGTATGGAGGAGACCCAGTACTTC
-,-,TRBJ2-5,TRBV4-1,CASSQEPQGLGETQYF,TGCGCCAGCAGCCAGGAACCGCAGGGGCTGGGAGAGACCCAGTACTTC
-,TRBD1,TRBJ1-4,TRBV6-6,CASSYSDRELFF,TGTGCCAGCAGTTACTCTGACAGGGAACTGTTTTTT
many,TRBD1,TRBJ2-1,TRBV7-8,CGIGGAYNEQFF,TGTGGGATAGGGGGCGCCTACAATGAGCAGTTCTTC
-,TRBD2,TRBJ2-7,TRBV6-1,CASSEVGSSGIYF,TGTGCCAGCAGTGAAGTGGGGAGTAGCGGGATATACTTC
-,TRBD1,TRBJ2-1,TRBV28,CASSGGDRGMNEQFF,TGTGCCAGCAGTGGGGGGGACAGGGGGATGAATGAGCAGTTCTTC
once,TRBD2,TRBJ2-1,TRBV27,CASTSGDLSYNEQFF,TGTGCCAGCACTAGCGGGGACCTCTCCTACAATGAGCAGTTCTTC
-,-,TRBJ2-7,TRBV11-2,CASSLGIGGGTSYEQYF,TGTGCCAGCAGCTTGGGAATAGGGGGGGGTACCTCCTACGAGCAGTACTTC
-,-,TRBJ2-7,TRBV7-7,CASSQSIGSSYEQYF,TGTGCTAGCAGCCAGAGCATTGGAAGCTCCTACGAGCAGTACTTC
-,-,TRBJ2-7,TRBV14,CASSQVAYEQYF,TGTGCCAGCAGCCAAGTGGCCTACGAGCAGTACTTC
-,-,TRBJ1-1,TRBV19,CASSIHPLQRFYTEAFF,TGTGCCAGTAGTATCCACCCCCTACAGAGGTTCTACACTGAAGCTTTCTTT
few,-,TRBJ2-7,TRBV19,CASSIRDSYEQYF,TGTGCCAGTAGTATAAGGGACTCCTACGAGCAGTACTTC
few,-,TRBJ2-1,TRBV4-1,CASSEGQNRYNEQFF,TGCGCCAGCAGCGAAGGACAGAACCGGTACAATGAGCAGTTCTTC
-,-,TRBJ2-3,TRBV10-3,CAISEPGAADTQYF,TGTGCCATCAGTGAGCCAGGGGCAGCAGATACGCAGTATTTT
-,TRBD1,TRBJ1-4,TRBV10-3,CAISGGTGPNEKLFF,TGTGCCATCAGCGGAGGGACAGGGCCTAATGAAAAACTGTTTTTT
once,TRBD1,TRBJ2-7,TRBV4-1,CASSQKQGLFDEQYF,TGCGCCAGCAGCCAAAAACAGGGGCTTTTCGACGAGCAGTACTTC
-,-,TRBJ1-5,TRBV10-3,CAISDPGSNQPQHF,TGTGCCATCAGTGACCCGGGAAGCAATCAGCCCCAGCATTTT
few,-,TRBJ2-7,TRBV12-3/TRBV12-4,CASSSTSLEQYF,TGTGCCAGCAGTTCCACATCTCTCGAGCAGTACTTC
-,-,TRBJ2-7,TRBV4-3,CASSQDGLDGPYEQYF,TGCGCCAGCAGCCAAGACGGCCTTGATGGGCCCTACGAGCAGTACTTC
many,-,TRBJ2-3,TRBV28,CASSLSGSTDTQYF,TGTGCCAGCAGTTTATCGGGAAGCACAGATACGCAGTATTTT
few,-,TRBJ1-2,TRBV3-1,CASSQQERYYGYTF,TGTGCCAGCAGCCAGCAGGAGAGATACTATGGCTACACCTTC
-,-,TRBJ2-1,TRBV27,CASSRRRDLYNEQFF,TGTGCCAGCAGCCGCCGTCGTGATCTCTACAATGAGCAGTTCTTC
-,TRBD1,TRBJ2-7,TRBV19,CASRQGSTYEQYF,TGTGCCAGTAGACAGGGGTCTACCTACGAGCAGTACTTC
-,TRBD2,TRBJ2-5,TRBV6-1,CASSETHDPTSGQETQYF,TGTGCCAGCAGTGAGACCCACGATCCCACTAGCGGACAAGAGACCCAGTACTTC
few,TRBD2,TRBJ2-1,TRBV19,CASSSPSSGGYEQFF,TGTGCCAGTAGTTCCCCCTCGAGCGGGGGTTATGAGCAGTTCTTC
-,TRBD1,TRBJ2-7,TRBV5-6,CASSYGQGSQQYF,TGTGCCAGCAGTTACGGACAGGGGTCGCAGCAGTACTTC
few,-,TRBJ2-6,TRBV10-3,CAISESRRDPGANVLTF,TGTGCCATCAGTGAGTCTCGACGGGACCCTGGGGCCAACGTCCTGACTTTC
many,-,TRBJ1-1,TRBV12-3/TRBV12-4,CASSLRWGGYTEAFF,TGTGCCAGCAGTTTGAGGTGGGGGGGTTACACTGAAGCTTTCTTT
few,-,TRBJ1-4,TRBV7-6,CASSSETGRGKLFF,TGTGCCAGCAGCTCGGAGACCGGGCGCGGAAAACTGTTTTTT
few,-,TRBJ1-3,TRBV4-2,CASSPYLGQNPYPGNTIYF,TGTGCCAGCAGCCCCTACCTCGGACAGAACCCCTATCCTGGAAACACCATATATTTT
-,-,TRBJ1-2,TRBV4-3,CASSQDPYRAGYGYTF,TGCGCCAGCAGCCAAGATCCGTACAGGGCTGGCTATGGCTACACCTTC
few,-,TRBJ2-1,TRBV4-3,CASSQILWGNNEQFF,TGCGCCAGCAGCCAGATTTTATGGGGAAACAATGAGCAGTTCTTC
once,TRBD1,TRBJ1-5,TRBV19,CASSAREGAGSRQPQHF,TGTGCCAGTAGTGCCAGGGAGGGGGCAGGGTCACGGCAGCCCCAGCATTTT
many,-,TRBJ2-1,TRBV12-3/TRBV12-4,CASSPRFGYNEQFF,TGTGCCAGCAGCCCGCGGTTTGGCTACAATGAGCAGTTCTTC
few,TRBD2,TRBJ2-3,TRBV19,CASSIEAGVDTQYF,TGTGCCAGTAGTATAGAAGCGGGGGTTGATACGCAGTATTTT
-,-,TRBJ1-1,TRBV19,CASSIPGGAEAFF,TGTGCCAGTAGTATCCCGGGGGGGGCTGAAGCTTTCTTT
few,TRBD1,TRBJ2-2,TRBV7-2,CASSLTGPHTGELFF,TGTGCCAGCAGCCTGACAGGGCCCCACACCGGGGAGCTGTTTTTT
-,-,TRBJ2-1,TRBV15,CATSSFSGPTEQFF,TGTGCCACCAGCAGCTTCAGCGGACCCACGGAGCAGTTCTTC
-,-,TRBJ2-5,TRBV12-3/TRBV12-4,CASTLGQETQYF,TGTGCCAGCACCCTCGGGCAAGAGACCCAGTACTTC
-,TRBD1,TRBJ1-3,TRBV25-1,CASSEYYWTGAGNTIYF,TGTGCCAGCAGTGAATATTATTGGACAGGGGCCGGAAACACCATATATTTT
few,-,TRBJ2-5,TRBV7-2,CASSLRTAYQETQYF,TGTGCCAGCAGCCTTAGGACAGCCTACCAAGAGACCCAGTACTTC
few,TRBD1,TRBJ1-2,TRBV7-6,CASSLQGARGGYTF,TGTGCCAGCAGCTTACAGGGGGCGCGAGGTGGCTACACCTTC